These T cell receptor beta chains were read from a single sample in a study of early stage breast cancer tumors. Sequencing was performed with immunoSEQ multiplex PCR; in TCRdb, only in-frame clones are kept and a portion is missing. The sample carries some 30,000 clones, 70% to 90% recorded once. Sequencing used blood. These TCRs come from a person aged 50-59 years with breast cancer. CDR3s include the opening cysteine and the closing phenylalanine or tryptophan. The D gene is left open where the match is weak. Clone size appears in some rows only: once, few, many, or a class for an expanded clone.

j_call d_call clone_size v_call cdr3_nt cdr3_aa
TRBJ2-3 . few TRBV10-2 TGCGCCAGCAGTGAGGGGGCGGATAGCACAGATACGCAGTATTTT CASSEGADSTDTQYF
TRBJ2-2 . . TRBV5-8 TGTGCCAGCAGCTTGGTCGAGGCCGGGGAGCTGTTTTTT CASSLVEAGELFF
TRBJ2-7 TRBD2 . TRBV6-1 TGTGCCAGCAGGGAACTAGCGGGAGGGTCCGGGTACTTC CASRELAGGSGYF
TRBJ1-5 . . TRBV15 TGTGCCACCAGCCGGCCTGCGGGCGTGTGCCATTTT CATSRPAGVCHF
TRBJ1-4 . . TRBV19 TGTGCCAGCAGCCGGGCGCCAACTAATGAAAAACTGTTTTTT CASSRAPTNEKLFF
TRBJ1-4 . . TRBV5-4 TGTGCCAGCAGCTTGGATTCGGTGGGCGCTGAAAAACTGTTTTTT CASSLDSVGAEKLFF
TRBJ2-3 . . TRBV11-2 TGTGCCAGCAGCTTTTCCAGCCTCACAGATACGCAGTATTTT CASSFSSLTDTQYF
TRBJ1-2 . . TRBV18 TGTGCCAGCTCACCATCTGAGAACTATGGCTACACCTTC CASSPSENYGYTF
TRBJ2-2 . . TRBV5-1 TGCGCCAGCAGCTTGAGGACTACGAACACCGGGGAGCTGTTTTTT CASSLRTTNTGELFF
TRBJ2-7 . . TRBV7-2 TGTGCCAGCAGCTTAGCGCATCAGCGACCTCACTTC CASSLAHQRPHF
TRBJ2-5 . . TRBV7-8 TGTGCCAGCAGCTTAGGACGACAGGTGGAGTGGGAGACCCAGTACTTC CASSLGRQVEWETQYF
TRBJ2-1 . . TRBV5-4 TGTGCCAGCAGGGTAAGAGTAGGGTCAGGAAGGAATGAGCAGTTCTTC CASRVRVGSGRNEQFF
TRBJ2-7 . . TRBV29-1 TGCAGCGTAGGACAGCCTGCCGGGGAGCAGTACTTC CSVGQPAGEQYF
TRBJ1-2 . . TRBV27 TGTGCCCCCGAAAGGGGAGCTGATGGCTACACCTTC CAPERGADGYTF
TRBJ2-7 TRBD1 . TRBV2 TGTGCCAGCAGAAGTCGGGACAGGGGGCATTTTCGCGAGCAGTACTTC CASRSRDRGHFREQYF
TRBJ2-7 . . TRBV5-1 TGCGCCAGCAGCTTGGTCCAGGCCTACGGCGAGCAGTACTTC CASSLVQAYGEQYF